A selection of T cell receptor beta chains follows, all from one sample in a study of shared clonotypes between healthy human individuals. Sequencing was performed with immunoSEQ multiplex PCR; in TCRdb, only in-frame clones are kept and a portion is missing. The sample has about 1.9 million clones, roughly 93% seen once. The specimen was naive CD8+ T cells from PBMCs. These receptor sequences come from a young man in good health. Some clones in this sample may be carry-over from other donors' samples. Both conserved end residues are part of each CDR3. Fields, in order: CDR3 DNA, CDR3 protein, J gene, V gene, clone size, D gene. D genes are given only for firm matches. Clone sizes are given selectively: once, few, many, or a class where the clone is expanded.

TGCAGCGTTCTTACAGATACGCAGTATTTT CSVLTDTQYF TRBJ2-3 TRBV29-1 NA NA
TGTGCCAGCAGTTTTTGGGGAATGGAGACCCAGTACTTC CASSFWGMETQYF TRBJ2-5 TRBV28 NA NA
TGTGCCAGCAGTTACTCGGAAGGCGACACTGAAGCTTTCTTT CASSYSEGDTEAFF TRBJ1-1 TRBV6-5 few NA
TGTGCCAGCACTATCGATGGGTCCCTCCACTTT CASTIDGSLHF TRBJ1-6 TRBV7-6 once NA
TGTGCCAGCAGCGTAGGGGCCGAGCAGTACTTC CASSVGAEQYF TRBJ2-7 TRBV14 NA NA
TGTGCCAGCAACCCATCGGGCAGGTCAAGGGGGAACTACGAGCAGTACTTC CASNPSGRSRGNYEQYF TRBJ2-7 TRBV27 NA NA
TGTGCCACCCTTCGGGAGGGCGCCAACGTCCTGACTTTC CATLREGANVLTF TRBJ2-6 TRBV2 once TRBD2
TGTGCCAGCAGCCTAGCCGCGGGACTAGCACTCAACAATGAGCAGTTCTTC CASSLAAGLALNNEQFF TRBJ2-1 TRBV11-2 NA TRBD2
TGTGCCAGCTCACCGACTAGCGGGACCGGGGAGCTGTTTTTT CASSPTSGTGELFF TRBJ2-2 TRBV18 NA TRBD2
TGTGCCAGCAGTTATTCAGGTCGGCCTAGCGGGAGGGTGGGGAACATTCAGTACTTC CASSYSGRPSGRVGNIQYF TRBJ2-4 TRBV2 NA TRBD2
TGTGCCAGCAGCGGGGAGACAGGGGCCTACGAGCAGTACTTC CASSGETGAYEQYF TRBJ2-7 TRBV5-4 NA TRBD1